This T cell receptor beta chain was sequenced for a study of memory CD4+ T cells and cytomegalovirus serostatus. This CDR3 is built from 12 residues. Germline CDR1 reads GTSNPN; CDR2 reads SVGIG (reference sequence). V gave up 2 bases and J gave up 4 bases, with 6 bases separating them. The authors' processing: Out-of-frame sequences were removed, leaving 2 million or so distinct TCRbeta sequences. Some clones are missing from TCRdb's copy, which holds only in-frame ones; the method was immunoSEQ multiplex PCR. Clonal size and the V and J genes are those of that table, whereas D and trimming came from the DNA. Seen here are roughly 64,000 clones, 60% to 80% observed once, and the top ten hold 0.7% to 0.9%. The sort gate was single viable CD3+CD4+CD8-CD45RO+ cells for memory CD4+ T cells.

The chain employs TRBV30 and TRBJ2-1, with no clear D. The source material was memory CD4+ T cells from blood. This TCR was sampled from an adult in good health and CMV-seronegative. The chain's CDR3 is CAWSIAYNEQFF. The CDR3 nucleotides read TGTGCCTGGAGTATAGCTTACAATGAGCAGTTCTTC.